This T cell receptor beta chain was sequenced in a study of T cells in Graves' hyperthyroidism and ophthalmopathy. Whole-study results and caveats: Among clonotypes expanded in thyroid above 0.001, most were also found in blood.

Based on clinical symptoms, serum thyroxine and TRAb, thyroid ultrasound and orbital computed tomography, diagnoses were reached. Amplification targeted TCR beta CDR3 regions from RNA transcripts. With the HTBI primer set, the TCR CDR3 went through a first round of RT-PCR. One entry per CDR3 protein, called by TCRdb with MiXCR from the multiplex PCR reads. Of 310,000 or so distinct CDR3 sequences listed, more than 15% were seen once; the top ten hold over 50%. Notes on this clonotype: Its antigen is unknown. A much larger clone lies one base from this, so it may be a read error.

Sequencing was carried out using blood. The sequence derives from a woman aged 60-70 years with Graves' ophthalmopathy.

This CDR3 is CASSLQGTPSYEQFF. CDR3 sequence (DNA): TGTGCCAGCAGTCTCCAAGGGACACCCTCCTACGAGCAGTTCTTC. V is TRBV12-3 or TRBV12-4 and J is TRBJ2-7; D possibly corresponds to TRBD1 (6 bases). The DNA end favors TRBJ2-1, so the J call may be wrong. This CDR3 spans 15 amino acids.